This T cell receptor beta chain was captured by sequencing in a study of identical twins. Notes on the study in general: The more abundant beta clonotypes in cord blood had fewer insertions, and memory repertoires did not show this.

Carrying unique molecular identifiers, the cDNA also gained a universal primer site through template switching. MiXCR, run by TCRdb on the 5' RACE reads, gives a single entry per CDR3 protein. The sample has about 890,000 distinct CDR3 sequences, roughly an eighth seen once. The V gene's germline CDR1 is SQVTM and CDR2 ANQGSEA. Trimming cost V 3 bases and J 1 base; bases outside gene matches: 14. The CDR3 has 18 residues. This clonotype was detected ten times or more. Its specificity is unknown. These records were also assigned to another study, of yellow fever vaccine responses in identical twins.

This TCR was recovered from a woman aged 18-29 years in good health. The sample taken for sequencing was PBMCs. This chain uses TRBV29-1 with TRBJ2-1, with 8 bases that match TRBD2. In DNA, the CDR3 is TGCAGCGTTGAGTTAGCGGGGTCTATAAGAGCGTCCTACAATGAGCAGTTCTTC. Translated: CSVELAGSIRASYNEQFF.